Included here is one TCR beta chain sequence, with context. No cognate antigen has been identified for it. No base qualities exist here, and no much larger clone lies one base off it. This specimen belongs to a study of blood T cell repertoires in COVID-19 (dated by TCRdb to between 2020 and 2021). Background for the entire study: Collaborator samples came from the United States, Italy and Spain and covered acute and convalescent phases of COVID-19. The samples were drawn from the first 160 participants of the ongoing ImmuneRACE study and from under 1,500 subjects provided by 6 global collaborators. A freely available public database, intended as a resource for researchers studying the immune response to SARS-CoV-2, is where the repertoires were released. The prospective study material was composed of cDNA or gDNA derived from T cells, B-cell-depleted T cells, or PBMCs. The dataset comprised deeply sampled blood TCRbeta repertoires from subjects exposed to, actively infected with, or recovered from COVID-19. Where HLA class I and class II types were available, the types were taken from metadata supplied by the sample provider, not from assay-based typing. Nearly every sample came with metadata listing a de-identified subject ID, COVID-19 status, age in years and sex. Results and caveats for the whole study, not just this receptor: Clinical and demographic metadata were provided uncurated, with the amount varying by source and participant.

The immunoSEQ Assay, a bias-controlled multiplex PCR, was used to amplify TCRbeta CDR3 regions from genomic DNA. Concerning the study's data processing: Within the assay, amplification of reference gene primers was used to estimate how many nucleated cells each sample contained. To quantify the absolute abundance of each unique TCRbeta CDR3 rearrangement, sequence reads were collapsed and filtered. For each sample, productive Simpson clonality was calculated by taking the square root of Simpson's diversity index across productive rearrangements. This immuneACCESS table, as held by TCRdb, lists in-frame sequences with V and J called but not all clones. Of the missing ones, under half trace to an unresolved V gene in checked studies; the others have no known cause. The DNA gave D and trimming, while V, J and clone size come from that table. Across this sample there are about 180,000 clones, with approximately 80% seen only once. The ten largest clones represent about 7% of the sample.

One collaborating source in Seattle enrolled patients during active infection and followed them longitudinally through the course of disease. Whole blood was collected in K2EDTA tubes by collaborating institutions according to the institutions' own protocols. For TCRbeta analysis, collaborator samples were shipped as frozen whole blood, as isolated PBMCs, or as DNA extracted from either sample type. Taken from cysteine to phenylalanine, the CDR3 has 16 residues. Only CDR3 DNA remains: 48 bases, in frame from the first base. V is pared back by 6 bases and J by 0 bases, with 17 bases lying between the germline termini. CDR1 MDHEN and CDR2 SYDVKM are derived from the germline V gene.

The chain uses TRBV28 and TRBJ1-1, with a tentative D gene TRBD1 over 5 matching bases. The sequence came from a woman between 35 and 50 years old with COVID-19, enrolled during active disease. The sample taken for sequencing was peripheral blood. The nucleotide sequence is TGTGCCAGCAGCACCAGGGCAGGGCTTATGAACACTGAAGCTTTCTTT. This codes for CASSTRAGLMNTEAFF.